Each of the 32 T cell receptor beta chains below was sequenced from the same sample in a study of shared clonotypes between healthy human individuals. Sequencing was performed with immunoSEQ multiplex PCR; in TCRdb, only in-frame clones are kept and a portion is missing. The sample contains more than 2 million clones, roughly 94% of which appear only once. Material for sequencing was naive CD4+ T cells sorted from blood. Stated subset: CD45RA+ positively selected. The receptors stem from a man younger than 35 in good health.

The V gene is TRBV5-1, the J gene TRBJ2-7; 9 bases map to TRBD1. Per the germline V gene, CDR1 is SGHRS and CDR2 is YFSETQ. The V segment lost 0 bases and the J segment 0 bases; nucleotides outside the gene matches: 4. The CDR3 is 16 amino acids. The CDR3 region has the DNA TGCGCCAGCAGCTTGGAGGGGACAGGGAGCTCCTACGAGCAGTACTTC. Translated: CASSLEGTGSSYEQYF.

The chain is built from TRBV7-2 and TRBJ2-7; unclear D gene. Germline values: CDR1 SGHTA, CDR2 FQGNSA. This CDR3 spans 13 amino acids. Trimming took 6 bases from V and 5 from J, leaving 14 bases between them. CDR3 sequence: CASRHPIGHEQYF. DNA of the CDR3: TGTGCCAGCAGACACCCGATTGGCCACGAGCAGTACTTC.

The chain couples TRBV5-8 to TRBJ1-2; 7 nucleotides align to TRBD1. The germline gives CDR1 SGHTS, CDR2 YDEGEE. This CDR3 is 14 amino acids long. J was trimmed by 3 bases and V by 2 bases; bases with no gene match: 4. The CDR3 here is CASSLRTGDYGYTF. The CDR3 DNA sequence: TGTGCCAGCAGCTTACGGACAGGAGACTATGGCTACACCTTC. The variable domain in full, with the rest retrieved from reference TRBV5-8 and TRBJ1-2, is EAGVTQSPTHLIKTRGQQATLRCSPISGHTSVYWYQQALGLGLQFLLWYDEGEERNRGNFPPRFSGRQFPNYSSELNVNALELEDSALYLCASSLRTGDYGYTFGSGTRLTVV.

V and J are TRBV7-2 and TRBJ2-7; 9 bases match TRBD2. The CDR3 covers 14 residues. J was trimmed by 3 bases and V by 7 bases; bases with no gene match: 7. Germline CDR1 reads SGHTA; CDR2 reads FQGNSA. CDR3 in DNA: TGTGCCAGCAATCCTAGCGGGACCCACTACGAGCAGTACTTC. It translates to CASNPSGTHYEQYF. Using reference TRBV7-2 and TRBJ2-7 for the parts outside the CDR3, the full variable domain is GAGVSQSPSNKVTEKGKDVELRCDPISGHTALYWYRQSLGQGLEFLIYFQGNSAPDKSGLPSDRFSAERTGGSVSTLTIQRTQQEDSAVYLCASNPSGTHYEQYFGPGTRLTVT.

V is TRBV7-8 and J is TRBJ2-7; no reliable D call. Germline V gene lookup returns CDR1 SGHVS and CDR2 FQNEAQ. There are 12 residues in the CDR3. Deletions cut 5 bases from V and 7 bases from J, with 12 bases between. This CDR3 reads CASSPAVREQYF. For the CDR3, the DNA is TGTGCCAGCAGCCCTGCCGTAAGGGAGCAGTACTTC.

DNA for the CDR3: TGTGCCTGGTGGACCGGGACAGGAGGAACTGAAGCTTTCTTT. Its protein is CAWWTGTGGTEAFF. This chain links TRBV30 with TRBJ1-1; TRBD1 aligns across 8 bases. J lost 5 bases, V lost 5 bases, and 10 bases had no gene match. Germline loops: CDR1 GTSNPN, CDR2 SVGIG (reference sequence). This CDR3 contains 14 residues.

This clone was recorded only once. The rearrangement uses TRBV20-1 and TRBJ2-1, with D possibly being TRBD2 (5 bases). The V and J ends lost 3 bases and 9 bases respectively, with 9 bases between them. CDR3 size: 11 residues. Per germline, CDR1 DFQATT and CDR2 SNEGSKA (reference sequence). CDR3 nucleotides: TGCAGTGCTAGCGGAGAGGGTGAGCAGTTCTTC. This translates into CSASGEGEQFF.

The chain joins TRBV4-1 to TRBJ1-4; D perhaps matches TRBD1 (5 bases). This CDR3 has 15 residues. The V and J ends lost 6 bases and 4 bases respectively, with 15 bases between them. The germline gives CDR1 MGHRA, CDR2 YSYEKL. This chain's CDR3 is CASRLAGTGNEKLFF. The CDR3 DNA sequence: TGCGCCAGCAGACTTGCCGGGACGGGTAATGAAAAACTGTTTTTT.

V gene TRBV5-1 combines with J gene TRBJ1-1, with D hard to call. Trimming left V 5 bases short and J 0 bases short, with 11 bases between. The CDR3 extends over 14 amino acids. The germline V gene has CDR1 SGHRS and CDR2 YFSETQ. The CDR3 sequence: CASSDGVLNTEAFF. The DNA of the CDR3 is TGCGCCAGCAGTGACGGCGTATTGAACACTGAAGCTTTCTTT.

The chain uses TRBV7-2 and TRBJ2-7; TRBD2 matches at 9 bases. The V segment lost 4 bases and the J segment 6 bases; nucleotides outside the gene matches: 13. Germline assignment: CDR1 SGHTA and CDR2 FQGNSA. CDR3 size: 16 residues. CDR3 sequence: CASSSRGGGAFSEQYF. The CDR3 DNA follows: TGTGCCAGCAGCTCCCGTGGCGGGGGGGCTTTCAGCGAGCAGTACTTC.

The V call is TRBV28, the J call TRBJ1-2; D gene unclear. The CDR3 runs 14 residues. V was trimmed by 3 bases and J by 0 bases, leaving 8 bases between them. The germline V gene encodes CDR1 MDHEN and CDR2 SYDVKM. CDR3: CASSFRPSNYGYTF. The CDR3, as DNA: TGTGCCAGCAGTTTTCGGCCTTCTAACTATGGCTACACCTTC.

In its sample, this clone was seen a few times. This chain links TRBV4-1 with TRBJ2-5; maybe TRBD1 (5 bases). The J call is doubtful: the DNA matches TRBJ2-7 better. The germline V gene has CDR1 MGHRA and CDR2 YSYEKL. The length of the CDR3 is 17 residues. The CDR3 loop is CASSQDKAKQAPYEQYF. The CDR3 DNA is TGCGCCAGCAGCCAAGATAAAGCAAAACAGGCGCCCTACGAGCAGTACTTC.

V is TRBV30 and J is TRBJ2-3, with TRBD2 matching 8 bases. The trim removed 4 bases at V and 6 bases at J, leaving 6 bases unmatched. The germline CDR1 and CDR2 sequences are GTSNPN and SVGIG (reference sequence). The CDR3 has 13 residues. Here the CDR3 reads CAWTSGGWDTQYF. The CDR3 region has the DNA TGTGCCTGGACAAGCGGGGGATGGGATACGCAGTATTTT.

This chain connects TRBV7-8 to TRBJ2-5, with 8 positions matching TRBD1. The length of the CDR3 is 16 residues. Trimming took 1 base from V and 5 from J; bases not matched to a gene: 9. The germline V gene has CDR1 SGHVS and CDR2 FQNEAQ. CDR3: CASSLGPQGATETQYF. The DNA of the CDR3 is TGTGCCAGCAGCTTAGGCCCCCAGGGGGCTACGGAGACCCAGTACTTC. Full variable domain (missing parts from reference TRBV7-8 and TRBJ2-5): GAGVSQSPRYKVAKRGQDVALRCDPISGHVSLFWYQQALGQGPEFLTYFQNEAQLDKSGLPSDRFFAERPEGSVSTLKIQRTQQEDSAVYLCASSLGPQGATETQYFGPGTRLLVL.

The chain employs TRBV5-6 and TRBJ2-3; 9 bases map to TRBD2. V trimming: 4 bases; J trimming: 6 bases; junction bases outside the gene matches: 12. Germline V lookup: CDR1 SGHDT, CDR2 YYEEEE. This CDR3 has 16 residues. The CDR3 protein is CASSIRLAGVMDTQYF. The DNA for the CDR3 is TGTGCCAGCAGCATTAGATTAGCGGGGGTTATGGATACGCAGTATTTT.

The CDR3 reads CASTTRQGVNYGYTF. CDR3 DNA sequence: TGTGCCAGTACCACACGACAGGGAGTAAACTATGGCTACACCTTC. The chain is built from TRBV19 and TRBJ1-2; TRBD1 agrees at 7 bases. The CDR3 runs to 15 residues. V lost 7 bases and J lost 2; bases outside the gene matches: 10. Germline CDR1 is LNHDA and CDR2 is SQIVND (reference sequence).

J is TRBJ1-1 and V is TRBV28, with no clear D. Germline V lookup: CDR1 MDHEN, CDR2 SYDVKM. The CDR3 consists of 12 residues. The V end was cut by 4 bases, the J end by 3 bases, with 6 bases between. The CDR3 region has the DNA TGTGCCAGCAGTTCTAAGTACACTGAAGCTTTCTTT. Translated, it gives CASSSKYTEAFF. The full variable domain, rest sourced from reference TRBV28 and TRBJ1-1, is DVKVTQSSRYLVKRTGEKVFLECVQDMDHENMFWYRQDPGLGLRLIYFSYDVKMKEKGDIPEGYSVSREKKERFSLILESASTNQTSMYLCASSSKYTEAFFGQGTRLTVV.

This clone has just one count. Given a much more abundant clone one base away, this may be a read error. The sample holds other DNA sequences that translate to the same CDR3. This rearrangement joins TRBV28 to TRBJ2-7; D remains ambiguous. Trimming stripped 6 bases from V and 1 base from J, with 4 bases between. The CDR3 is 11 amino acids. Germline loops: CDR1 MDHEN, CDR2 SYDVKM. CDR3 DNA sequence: TGTGCCAGCAGCTCTTCCTACGAGCAGTACTTC. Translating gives CASSSSYEQYF.

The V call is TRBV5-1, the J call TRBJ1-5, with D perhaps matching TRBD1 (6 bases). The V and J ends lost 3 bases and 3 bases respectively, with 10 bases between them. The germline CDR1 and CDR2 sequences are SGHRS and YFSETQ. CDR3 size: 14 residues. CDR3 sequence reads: CASSSTGLNQPQHF. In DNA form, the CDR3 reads TGCGCCAGCAGCTCAACAGGGCTCAATCAGCCCCAGCATTTT.

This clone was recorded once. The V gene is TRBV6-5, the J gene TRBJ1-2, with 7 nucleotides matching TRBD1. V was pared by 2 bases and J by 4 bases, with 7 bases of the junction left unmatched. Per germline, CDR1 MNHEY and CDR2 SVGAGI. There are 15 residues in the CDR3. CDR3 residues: CASSYLDRDVYGYTF. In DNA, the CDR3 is TGTGCCAGCAGTTACCTAGACAGGGACGTCTATGGCTACACCTTC.

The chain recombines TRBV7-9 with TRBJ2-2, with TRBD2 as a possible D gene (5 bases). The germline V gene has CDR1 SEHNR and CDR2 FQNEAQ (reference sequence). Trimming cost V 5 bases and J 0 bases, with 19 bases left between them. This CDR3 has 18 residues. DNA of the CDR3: TGTGCCAGCAGCCCCGGGCGAATTGCGGGTACGAACACCGGGGAGCTGTTTTTT. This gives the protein CASSPGRIAGTNTGELFF.

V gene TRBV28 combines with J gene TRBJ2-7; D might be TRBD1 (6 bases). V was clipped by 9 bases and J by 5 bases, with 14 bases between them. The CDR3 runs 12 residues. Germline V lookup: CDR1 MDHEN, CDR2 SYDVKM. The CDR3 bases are TGTGCCAGTCAAACAGGGTTCCACGAGCAGTACTTC. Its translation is CASQTGFHEQYF.

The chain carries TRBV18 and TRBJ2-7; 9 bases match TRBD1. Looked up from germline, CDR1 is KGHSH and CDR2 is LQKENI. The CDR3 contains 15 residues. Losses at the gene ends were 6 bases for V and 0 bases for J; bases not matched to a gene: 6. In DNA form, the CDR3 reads TGTGCCAGCTCCGAACAGGGGGCTACCTCCTACGAGCAGTACTTC. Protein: CASSEQGATSYEQYF.

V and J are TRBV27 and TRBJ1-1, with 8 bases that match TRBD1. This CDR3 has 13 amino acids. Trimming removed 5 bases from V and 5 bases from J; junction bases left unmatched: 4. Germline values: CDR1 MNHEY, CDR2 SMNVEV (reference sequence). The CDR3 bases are TGTGCCAGCAGTCCCCGACAGGGGACTGAAGCTTTCTTT. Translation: CASSPRQGTEAFF.

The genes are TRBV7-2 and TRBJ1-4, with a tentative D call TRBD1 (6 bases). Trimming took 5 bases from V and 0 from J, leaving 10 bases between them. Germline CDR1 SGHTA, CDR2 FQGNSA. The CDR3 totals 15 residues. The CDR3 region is CASSRRTATNEKLFF. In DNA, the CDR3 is TGTGCCAGCAGCAGACGGACAGCAACTAATGAAAAACTGTTTTTT. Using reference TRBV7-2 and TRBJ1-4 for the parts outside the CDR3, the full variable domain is GAGVSQSPSNKVTEKGKDVELRCDPISGHTALYWYRQSLGQGLEFLIYFQGNSAPDKSGLPSDRFSAERTGGSVSTLTIQRTQQEDSAVYLCASSRRTATNEKLFFGSGTQLSVL.

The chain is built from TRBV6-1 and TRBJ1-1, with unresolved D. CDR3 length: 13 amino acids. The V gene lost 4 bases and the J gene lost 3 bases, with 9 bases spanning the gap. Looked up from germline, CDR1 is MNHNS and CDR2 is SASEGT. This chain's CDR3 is CASSALPHTEAFF. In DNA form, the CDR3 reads TGTGCCAGCAGTGCTCTCCCGCACACTGAAGCTTTCTTT.

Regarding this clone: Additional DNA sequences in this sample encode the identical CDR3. CDR3 sequence reads: CASSLGRQGMNTEAFF. CDR3 coding DNA: TGCGCCAGCAGCTTGGGGAGGCAGGGGATGAACACTGAAGCTTTCTTT. The chain couples TRBV5-1 to TRBJ1-1; a weak D match, TRBD1 (6 bases). This CDR3 spans 16 amino acids. V shed 0 bases and J shed 0 bases, with 12 bases lying between them. The germline V gene has CDR1 SGHRS and CDR2 YFSETQ.

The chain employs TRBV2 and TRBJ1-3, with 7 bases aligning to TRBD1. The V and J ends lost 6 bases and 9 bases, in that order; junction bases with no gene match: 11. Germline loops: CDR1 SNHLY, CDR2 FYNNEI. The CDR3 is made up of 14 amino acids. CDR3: CASSPDREARTIYF. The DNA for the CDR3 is TGTGCCAGCAGCCCAGACAGGGAGGCGCGCACCATATATTTT.

DNA of the CDR3: TGTGCCAGCACCCTGGGTGGGGCTAGCACAGATACGCAGTATTTT. This codes for CASTLGGASTDTQYF. The V and J genes are TRBV5-6 and TRBJ2-3; a weak D match, TRBD1 (5 bases). CDR1 and CDR2 from the germline V gene are SGHDT and YYEEEE. Between the trimmed V and J ends, which lost 6 bases and 0 bases, there was a span of 14 bases. The CDR3 length is 15 residues.

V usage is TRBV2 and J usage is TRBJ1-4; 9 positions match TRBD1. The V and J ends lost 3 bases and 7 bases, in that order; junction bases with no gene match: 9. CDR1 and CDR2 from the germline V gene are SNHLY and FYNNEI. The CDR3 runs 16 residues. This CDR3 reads CASSEEQGARSEKLFF. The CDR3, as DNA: TGTGCCAGCAGTGAGGAACAGGGGGCGAGGAGTGAAAAACTGTTTTTT.

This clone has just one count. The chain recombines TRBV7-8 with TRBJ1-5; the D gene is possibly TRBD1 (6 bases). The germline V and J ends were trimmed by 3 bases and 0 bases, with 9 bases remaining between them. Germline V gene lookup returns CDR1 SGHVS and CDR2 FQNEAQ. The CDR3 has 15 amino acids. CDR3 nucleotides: TGTGCCAGCAGCTTCGGACAGAATAGCAATCAGCCCCAGCATTTT. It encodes CASSFGQNSNQPQHF.

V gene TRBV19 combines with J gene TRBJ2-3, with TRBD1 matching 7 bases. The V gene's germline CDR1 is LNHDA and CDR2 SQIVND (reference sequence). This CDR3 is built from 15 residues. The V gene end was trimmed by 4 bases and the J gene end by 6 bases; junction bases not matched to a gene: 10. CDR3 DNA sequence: TGTGCCAGTAGTAGGGCCGACAGGGCCCAGGATACGCAGTATTTT. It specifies CASSRADRAQDTQYF.